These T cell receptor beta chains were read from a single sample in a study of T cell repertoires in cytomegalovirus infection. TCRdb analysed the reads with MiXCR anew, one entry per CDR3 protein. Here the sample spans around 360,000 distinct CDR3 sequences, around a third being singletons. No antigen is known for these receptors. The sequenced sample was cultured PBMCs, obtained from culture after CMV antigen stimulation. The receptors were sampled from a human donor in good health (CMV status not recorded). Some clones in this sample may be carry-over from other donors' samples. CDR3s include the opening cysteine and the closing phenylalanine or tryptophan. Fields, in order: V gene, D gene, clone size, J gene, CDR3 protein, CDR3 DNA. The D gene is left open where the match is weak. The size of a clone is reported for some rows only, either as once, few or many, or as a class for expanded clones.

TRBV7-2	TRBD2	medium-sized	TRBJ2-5	CASSQPSGRRETQYF	TGTGCCAGCAGCCAGCCTAGCGGGAGACGGGAGACCCAGTACTTC
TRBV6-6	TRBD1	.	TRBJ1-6	CASSSRTGSSPLHF	TGTGCCAGCAGTTCTCGGACAGGGAGTTCACCCCTCCACTTT
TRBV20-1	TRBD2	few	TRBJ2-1	CSARGGISGAYNEQFF	TGCAGTGCTAGAGGTGGAATTAGCGGGGCCTACAATGAGCAGTTCTTC
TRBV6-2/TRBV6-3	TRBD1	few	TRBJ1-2	CASSYVDRGYGYTF	TGTGCCAGCAGTTACGTCGACAGGGGCTATGGCTACACCTTC
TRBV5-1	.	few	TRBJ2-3	CASSRGTDTDTQYF	TGCGCCAGCAGCCGCGGGACAGACACAGATACGCAGTATTTT
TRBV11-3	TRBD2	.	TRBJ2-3	CASSLDGTSGSADTQYF	TGTGCCAGCAGCTTAGATGGAACTAGCGGGAGTGCAGATACGCAGTATTTT
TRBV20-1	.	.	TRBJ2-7	CSATGRRGTSYEQYF	TGCAGTGCTACCGGTCGACGGGGGACTTCCTACGAGCAGTACTTC
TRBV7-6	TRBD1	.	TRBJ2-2	CASSSKGTGFGGTGELFF	TGTGCCAGCAGCTCCAAAGGGACAGGGTTCGGGGGCACCGGGGAGCTGTTTTTT
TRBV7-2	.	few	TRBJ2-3	CASSSIRRTSTDTQYF	TGTGCCAGCAGCTCCATTCGGAGGACTAGCACAGATACGCAGTATTTT
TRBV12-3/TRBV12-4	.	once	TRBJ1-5	CASSIRSNQPQHF	TGTGCCAGCAGTATACGTAGCAATCAGCCCCAGCATTTT
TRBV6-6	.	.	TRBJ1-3	CASRSDRHSGNTIYF	TGTGCCAGCAGGTCCGACAGACACTCTGGAAACACCATATATTTT
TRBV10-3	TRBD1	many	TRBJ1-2	CAISRTGPYGYTF	TGTGCCATCAGCCGGACAGGACCCTATGGCTACACCTTC
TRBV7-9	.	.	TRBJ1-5	CASSPRDTQPQHF	TGTGCCAGCAGCCCCAGGGACACTCAGCCCCAGCATTTT
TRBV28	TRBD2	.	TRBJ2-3	CASSLHTSVSTDTQYF	TGTGCCAGCAGTTTACACACTAGCGTTAGCACAGATACGCAGTATTTT
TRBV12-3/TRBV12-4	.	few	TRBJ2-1	CASTGEGGNEQFF	TGTGCCAGCACCGGAGAGGGGGGCAATGAGCAGTTCTTC
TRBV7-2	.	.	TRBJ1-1	CASSLMAGADTEAFF	TGTGCCAGCAGCTTAATGGCAGGGGCTGACACTGAAGCTTTCTTT
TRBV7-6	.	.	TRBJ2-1	CASSLLDTAYNEQFF	TGTGCCAGCAGCTTACTAGACACCGCCTACAATGAGCAGTTCTTC
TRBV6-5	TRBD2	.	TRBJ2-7	CASSYSSAGGSSYEQYF	TGTGCCAGCAGTTACTCGTCGGCGGGAGGGTCCTCCTACGAGCAGTACTTC
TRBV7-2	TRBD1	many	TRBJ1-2	CASSLGAGGLLYGYTF	TGTGCCAGCAGCTTAGGAGCAGGGGGCCTTTTATATGGCTACACCTTC
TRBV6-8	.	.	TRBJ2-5	CASSYERDTGQETQYF	TGTGCCAGCAGTTACGAGAGGGACACCGGACAAGAGACCCAGTACTTC
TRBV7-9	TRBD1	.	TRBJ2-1	CASGPTGNGYNEQFF	TGTGCCAGCGGACCGACAGGGAATGGGTACAATGAGCAGTTCTTC
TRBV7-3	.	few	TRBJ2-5	CASGNREGAQYF	TGTGCCAGCGGGAACAGAGAAGGGGCCCAGTACTTC
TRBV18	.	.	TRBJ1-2	CASSPPGYRYGYTF	TGTGCCAGCTCACCTCCGGGGTACCGCTATGGCTACACCTTC
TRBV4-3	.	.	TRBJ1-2	CASSQEGTNYGYTF	TGCGCCAGCAGCCAAGAAGGGACAAACTATGGCTACACCTTC
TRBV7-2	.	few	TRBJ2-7	CASSLAGAGYEQYF	TGTGCCAGCAGCTTAGCCGGGGCAGGCTACGAGCAGTACTTC
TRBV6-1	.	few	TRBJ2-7	CAILKGLDEQYF	TGTGCCATACTTAAGGGTCTGGACGAGCAGTACTTC
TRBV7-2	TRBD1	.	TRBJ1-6	CASSIDRAPSPLHF	TGTGCCAGCAGCATCGACAGGGCTCCTTCACCCCTCCACTTT
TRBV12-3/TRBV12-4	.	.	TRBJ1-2	CASSLQGGLDYTF	TGTGCCAGCAGTTTACAGGGTGGGCTGGACTACACCTTC
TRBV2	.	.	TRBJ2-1	CASSVIFQERGTYNEQFF	TGTGCCAGCAGTGTCATTTTCCAGGAGAGGGGAACCTACAATGAGCAGTTCTTC
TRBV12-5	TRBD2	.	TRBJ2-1	CASGLVGTRPYNEQFF	TGTGCTAGTGGTTTGGTAGGGACTAGGCCCTACAATGAGCAGTTCTTC
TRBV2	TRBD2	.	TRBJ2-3	CASSPLAGLSTDTQYF	TGTGCCAGCAGTCCGTTAGCGGGGCTAAGCACAGATACGCAGTATTTT
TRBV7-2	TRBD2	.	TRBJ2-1	CASSLGWGLAGANEQFF	TGTGCCAGCAGCTTAGGGTGGGGACTAGCGGGAGCAAATGAGCAGTTCTTC
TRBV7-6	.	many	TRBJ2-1	CASSLYEAGGEQFF	TGTGCCAGCAGCTTATACGAGGCGGGTGGTGAGCAGTTCTTC
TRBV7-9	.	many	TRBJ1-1	CASSLGAATLNTEAFF	TGTGCCAGCAGCTTAGGGGCAGCTACTCTGAACACTGAAGCTTTCTTT
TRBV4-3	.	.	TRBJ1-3	CASSPTAQGSAGNTIYF	TGCGCCAGCAGCCCTACAGCGCAGGGGTCTGCTGGAAACACCATATATTTT
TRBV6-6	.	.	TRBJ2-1	CASSYKQGIINEQFF	TGTGCCAGCAGTTACAAACAGGGAATAATCAATGAGCAGTTCTTC
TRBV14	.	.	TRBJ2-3	CASSQSSTNTQYF	TGTGCCAGCAGCCAGAGTAGCACGAATACGCAGTATTTT
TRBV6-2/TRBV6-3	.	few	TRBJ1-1	CASSYVGFMNTEAFF	TGTGCCAGCAGTTACGTGGGGTTCATGAACACTGAAGCTTTCTTT
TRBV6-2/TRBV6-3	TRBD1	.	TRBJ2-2	CASSYSNRGDTGELFF	TGTGCCAGCAGTTACTCCAACAGGGGGGACACCGGGGAGCTGTTTTTT
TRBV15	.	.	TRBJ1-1	CATSLNSLTDLAEAFF	TGTGCCACCAGCCTGAACTCCTTAACGGACCTCGCTGAAGCTTTCTTT
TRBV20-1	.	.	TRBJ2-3	CSASPPDGRSPDTQYF	TGCAGTGCTAGTCCTCCTGACGGAAGAAGCCCAGATACGCAGTATTTT
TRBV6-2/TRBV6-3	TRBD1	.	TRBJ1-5	CAAKGAGSNQPQHF	TGTGCCGCGAAGGGGGCTGGGAGCAATCAGCCCCAGCATTTT
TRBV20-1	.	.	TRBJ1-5	CSARDITGNDQPQHF	TGCAGTGCTAGAGATATTACAGGGAACGATCAGCCCCAGCATTTT
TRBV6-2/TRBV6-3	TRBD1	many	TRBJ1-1	CASRTGDTEAFF	TGTGCCAGCAGAACAGGGGATACTGAAGCTTTCTTT
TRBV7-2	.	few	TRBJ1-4	CASSLYDEKLFF	TGTGCCAGCAGCTTGTATGATGAAAAACTGTTTTTT
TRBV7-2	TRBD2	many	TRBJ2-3	CASSLVPSWTSGASTDTQYF	TGTGCCAGCAGCTTAGTTCCCTCCTGGACTAGCGGGGCAAGCACAGATACGCAGTATTTT